The 2 T cell receptor beta chains presented below share a single source sample, sequenced in a study of Ad26.COV2.S vaccination and SARS-CoV-2 variants. Treatment in this sample: 19 received Ad26.COV2.S at low or high dose, single or two shots; about 5 received placebo; per-sample allocation not given. Day 63 following the first vaccine or placebo injection was when the samples were taken. Generated by immunoSEQ multiplex PCR, the TCRdb table keeps only in-frame clones and is missing some. The sample yields roughly 300,000 clones, roughly 89% seen once. Sample: peripheral blood, taken in a trial of Ad26.COV2.S vaccine versus placebo. Receptors originate from a person aged 18-65 years who received the Ad26.COV2.S COVID-19 vaccine or a placebo.

This clone appeared once. The CDR3 protein is CAWSVTGEAGELFF. As DNA, the CDR3 is TGTGCCTGGAGTGTAACAGGGGAGGCGGGGGAGCTGTTTTTT. The rearrangement uses TRBV30 and TRBJ2-2; D might be TRBD1 (7 bases). V shed 0 bases and J shed 8 bases, with 13 bases lying between them. The germline V gene encodes CDR1 GTSNPN and CDR2 SVGIG (reference sequence). The length of the CDR3 is 14 residues.

This chain connects TRBV2 to TRBJ1-1; 7 nucleotides match TRBD1. This CDR3 has 15 residues. J was trimmed by 4 bases and V by 4 bases; bases with no gene match: 9. The germline gives CDR1 SNHLY, CDR2 FYNNEI. The CDR3 DNA is TGTGCCAGCAGTGGAGGAGGGGGCCGGGGCACTGAAGCTTTCTTT. Its translation: CASSGGGGRGTEAFF.